This T cell receptor beta chain was recovered during a study of shared clonotypes between healthy human individuals. With respect to this clone: Its antigen is unknown. The sample has other DNA sequences that encode this CDR3 too.

Germline CDR1 and CDR2: SGHVS and FNYEAQ. V lost 1 base to trimming and J lost 1 base, with 8 bases between them. The CDR3 is made up of 14 amino acids. It was CD45RO-negative cells, positively selected for CCR7, that made up naive CD8 cells, with terminally differentiated effector memory CD45RA+ cells excluded. Assay: immunoSEQ multiplex PCR; the TCRdb copy retains only in-frame clones and omits some. The repertoire holds millions of clones, with roughly 95% as singletons. Study-level points and caveats: Sorted-subset samples were not fully sequenced, rarefaction indicated.

Sequencing was done on a sample of naive CD8+ T cells sorted from blood. This sequence joins TRBV7-6 and TRBJ2-7, with no clear D. This clonotype was obtained from a man in his late teens or twenties in good health. CDR3 sequence reads: CASSLGQLSYEQYF. CDR3 coding DNA: TGTGCCAGCAGCTTAGGTCAGCTTTCCTACGAGCAGTACTTC. Full variable domain (remainder filled in from reference TRBV7-6 and TRBJ2-7): GAGVSQSPRYKVTKRGQDVALRCDPISGHVSLYWYRQALGQGPEFLTYFNYEAQQDKSGLPNDRFSAERPEGSISTLTIQRTEQRDSAMYRCASSLGQLSYEQYFGPGTRLTVT.